This T cell receptor (beta chain) was obtained from a study of regulatory T cells in long-lasting Graves disease. Regarding the study as a whole: A greater number of public clonotypes (about 2,900) was shared by persistent patients than by new patients (about 960). The study found TRBV28, TRBJ1-2 and TRBJ2-5 favored in persistent disease. Persistent Graves' patients showed a TCR diversity that was lower than that of newly diagnosed ones.

Building the TCR beta libraries relied on iRepertoire HTBI primers, and CDR3 regions underwent Arm-PCR. Each CDR3 protein is one row after TCRdb ran MiXCR on the multiplex PCR reads. Of approximately 400,000 distinct CDR3 sequences detected, 23% appear once; the ten largest clones hold around 26%. Time point specified: persistent/refractory GD, antithyroid drugs over 5 years with positive TRAb. The authors made the TCR library using RNA they extracted from PBMCs. Roughly 9 milliliters of peripheral blood were taken and placed in EDTA tubes. This clonotype was seen repeatedly, ten times or more. Its antigen remains unknown. V shed 6 bases and J shed 1 base, with 21 bases lying between them. The CDR3 length is 17 residues. Per the germline V gene, CDR1 is MNHNS and CDR2 is SASEGT.

The sequence was collected from a female donor with Graves disease. Sequences were derived from peripheral blood mononuclear cells (PBMCs), sampled when the disease was refractory, from a patient treated with antithyroid drugs. This sequence joins TRBV6-1 and TRBJ1-1; tentative D call: TRBD1 (5 bases). The CDR3 sequence is CASRGTHRSPQNTEAFF. CDR3 DNA sequence: TGTGCCAGCAGAGGTACCCACAGGTCTCCGCAGAACACTGAAGCTTTCTTT.